This TCR beta chain derives from a study of T-cell memory formation after mild COVID-19. Study-wide results and caveats: Within pre-infection memory, some responding clones were found, suggesting cross-reactive memory joined.

J gave up 1 base and V 0 bases, and 14 bases lay outside the gene matches. The CDR3 consists of 19 residues. Per the germline V gene, CDR1 is DFQATT and CDR2 is SNEGSKA (reference sequence). A single record per CDR3 protein comes from TCRdb applying MiXCR to the 5' RACE reads. Of under 700,000 distinct CDR3 sequences listed, 20% were seen once; the top ten hold roughly an eighth. To note about this clonotype: The antigen remains undetermined.

The genes are TRBV20-1 and TRBJ1-5; 8 nucleotides agree with TRBD1. This sequence was found in an adult woman who had mild COVID-19 (a few samples of this study predate the infection). Cell type and time point are not known. Sequences were obtained from PBMCs or a T cell subset sorted from them (not recorded which). CDR3: CSARDMMFLRQGSNQPQHF. CDR3 nucleotides: TGCAGTGCTAGAGATATGATGTTCTTGAGACAGGGGAGCAATCAGCCCCAGCATTTT.